A selection of T cell receptor beta chains follows, all from one sample in a study of blood T cell repertoires in COVID-19. TCRdb keeps only in-frame clones here, not all; method: immunoSEQ multiplex PCR. The repertoire holds a few hundred thousand clones, around nine tenths seen once, with around 10% in the top ten. What was sequenced was peripheral blood. The receptors shown here come from a middle-aged man who had recovered from COVID-19. Each CDR3 is given with its conserved first and last residue. A D gene is named only where the DNA matches it firmly.

D,V,CDR3
TRBD2,TRBV3-1/TRBV3-2,CASRPSGGVHEQFF
NA,TRBV5-1,CASSFHTRSGTDTQYF
NA,TRBV28,CASRAMGGYTF
TRBD1,TRBV5-4,CASSLTGFDYGYTF
TRBD1,TRBV27,CASSSLGALGQGNQPQHF
TRBD2,TRBV9,CASSVPSGKNIQYF
NA,TRBV2,CASSEAGAGEQYF
NA,TRBV12-3/TRBV12-4,CASSSGTNEKLFF
NA,TRBV19,CASSIQGVGNTIYF
NA,TRBV6-5,CASSYVSNQPQHF
NA,TRBV30,CAWSPHRGTPYNEQFF
NA,TRBV19,CASSWGGTTDTQYF
TRBD2,TRBV2,CASSEPGLAGLYNEQFF
TRBD2,TRBV7-2,CASSSGTSGRDSSYNEQFF
NA,TRBV19,CASRPAPNRYQPQHF
NA,TRBV27,CASSLGQGKGDYGYTF
NA,TRBV5-1,CASSRPGHRNTEAFF
TRBD1,TRBV7-2,CASSSRTGASEQYF
NA,TRBV6-2/TRBV6-3,CASSYAGLNYGYTF
TRBD1,TRBV9,CASSDPGTGHTNEKLFF